This T cell receptor beta chain was observed in a study of blood T cell repertoires in COVID-19. As for the study in general: Collection of acute and convalescent COVID-19 samples took place in the United States, Italy and Spain.

Source study methods: Quantification of nucleated cells was approximated via reference gene primer amplification. Sequenced by immunoSEQ multiplex PCR; TCRdb stores in-frame clones only, minus some. V, J and clone size are those of that table, while D and trimming were read from the DNA. The sample lists around 110,000 clones; 76% were seen once. The J segment lost 9 bases and the V segment lost 5 bases, leaving 8 bases of the junction unmatched. Germline V lookup: CDR1 SGHTA, CDR2 FQGNSA. CDR3 length: 15 amino acids. The chain is built from TRBV7-2 and TRBJ2-3, with 13 bases that match TRBD2. This TCR came from a man aged 80 or over with COVID-19, enrolled during active disease. The material sequenced was peripheral blood. The CDR3 reads CASSRRLAGGGTQYF. The DNA for the CDR3 is TGTGCCAGCAGCCGGAGACTAGCGGGAGGAGGCACGCAGTATTTT.